This T cell receptor beta chain was recovered during a study of shared clonotypes between healthy human individuals. Regarding the study as a whole: Shared clonotypes across all four donors exceeded non-shared ones in generation probability. Memory subsets generally showed lower estimated richness than naive subsets. Clonotype sharing among donors likely depends on sequencing depth.

Authors' analysis steps: Because ImmunoSEQ provided only junction sequences with no quality scores, the filtering differed. Assay: immunoSEQ multiplex PCR; the TCRdb copy retains only in-frame clones and omits some. The V and J calls and clone size are taken from that table; D and trimming were inferred from the DNA. The data hold over a million clones, with roughly 96% observed a single time. Turning to this clone: Its cognate antigen is unknown.

J was trimmed by 9 bases and V by 5 bases; bases with no gene match: 6. Germline V gene lookup returns CDR1 SEHNR and CDR2 FQNEAQ (reference sequence). This CDR3 has 15 residues. This sequence originates from a man aged 25 to 40 in good health. J is TRBJ2-1 and V is TRBV7-9; 14 bases align to TRBD2. Sequenced sample: naive CD4+ T cells sorted from blood. Subset defined: CD45RA+ positively selected. CDR3 coding DNA: TGTGCCAGCAGCGGGGGACTAGCGGGAGTTTTTGAGCAGTTCTTC. It yields the protein CASSGGLAGVFEQFF.